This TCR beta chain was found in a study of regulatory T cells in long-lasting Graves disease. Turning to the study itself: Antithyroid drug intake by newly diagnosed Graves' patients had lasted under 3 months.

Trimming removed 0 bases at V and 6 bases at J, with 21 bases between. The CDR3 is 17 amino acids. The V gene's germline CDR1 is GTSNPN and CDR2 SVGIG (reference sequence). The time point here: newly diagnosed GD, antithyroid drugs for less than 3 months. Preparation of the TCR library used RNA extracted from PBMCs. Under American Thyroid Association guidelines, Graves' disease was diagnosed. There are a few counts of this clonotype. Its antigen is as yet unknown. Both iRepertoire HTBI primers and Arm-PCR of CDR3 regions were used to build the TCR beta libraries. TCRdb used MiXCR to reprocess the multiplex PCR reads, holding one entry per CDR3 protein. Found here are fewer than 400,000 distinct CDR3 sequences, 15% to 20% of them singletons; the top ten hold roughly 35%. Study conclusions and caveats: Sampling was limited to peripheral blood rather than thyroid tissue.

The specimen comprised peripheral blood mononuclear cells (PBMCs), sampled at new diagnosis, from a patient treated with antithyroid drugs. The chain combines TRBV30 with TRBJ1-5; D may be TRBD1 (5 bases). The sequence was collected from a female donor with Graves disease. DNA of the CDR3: TGTGCCTGGAGTGTACAAAGGGAGTGGGGCCAAGGTCAGCCCCAGCATTTT. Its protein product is CAWSVQREWGQGQPQHF.